One sample yielded the 14 T cell receptor beta chains listed below, sequenced in a study of cytomegalovirus exposure and HLA in healthy donors. The PCR made use of 60 Vbeta and 13 Jbeta primers. Some clones are missing from TCRdb's copy, which holds only in-frame ones; the method was immunoSEQ multiplex PCR. The data show 120,000 or so clones, roughly 80% seen once. Specimen: PBMCs. The receptors come from a man between 25 and 39 years old in good health and CMV-seronegative.

This clone was observed once. J is TRBJ1-2 and V is TRBV19, with 9 nucleotides matching TRBD1. J lost 8 bases, V lost 5 bases, and 12 bases had no gene match. The CDR3 consists of 15 residues. The germline V gene encodes CDR1 LNHDA and CDR2 SQIVND (reference sequence). CDR3 loop: CASSVTGGQVGGYTF. The CDR3 DNA is TGTGCCAGTAGTGTCACAGGGGGCCAGGTTGGGGGCTACACCTTC.

The gene calls are TRBV5-5 and TRBJ2-7; 7 bases fit TRBD2. The germline gives CDR1 SGHKS, CDR2 YYEKEE (reference sequence). V shed 4 bases and J 6 bases; nucleotides not matched to a gene: 7. The CDR3 runs 13 residues. The CDR3 DNA sequence: TGTGCCAGCAGCACCGGGACTATATTCGAGCAGTACTTC. Its protein is CASSTGTIFEQYF.

DNA for the CDR3: TGTGCCAGCAGCTTGGCACAGGGGAGAATTGTGCCTGGAAACACCATATATTTT. Its translation: CASSLAQGRIVPGNTIYF. V is TRBV5-5 and J is TRBJ1-3, with 7 bases identical to TRBD1. Germline V lookup: CDR1 SGHKS, CDR2 YYEKEE (reference sequence). The CDR3 is 18 residues long. J gave up 2 bases and V 0 bases, and 11 bases lay outside the gene matches. Together with reference TRBV5-5 and TRBJ1-3, the CDR3 gives the full variable domain: DAGVTQSPTHLIKTRGQQVTLRCSPISGHKSVSWYQQVLGQGPQFIFQYYEKEERGRGNFPDRFSARQFPNYSSELNVNALLLGDSALYLCASSLAQGRIVPGNTIYFGEGSWLTVV.

The chain carries TRBV2 and TRBJ2-3, with D possibly being TRBD1 (5 bases). CDR3 length: 12 residues. V lost 4 bases to trimming and J lost 4 bases, with 6 bases between them. CDR1 and CDR2 (germline): SNHLY, FYNNEI. For the CDR3, the DNA is TGTGCCAGCAGTGGGGGCGCAGATACGCAGTATTTT. Amino acid sequence: CASSGGADTQYF. The full variable domain, completed using reference TRBV2 and TRBJ2-3, is EPEVTQTPSHQVTQMGQEVILRCVPISNHLYFYWYRQILGQKVEFLVSFYNNEISEKSEIFDDQFSVERPDGSNFTLKIRSTKLEDSAMYFCASSGGADTQYFGPGTRLTVL.

CDR3 bases: TGCGCCAGCAGCTTGGAAAAGGGGACTAATGAAAAACTGTTTTTT. Translation gives CASSLEKGTNEKLFF. The chain is built from TRBV5-1 and TRBJ1-4; tentatively, D is TRBD1 (5 bases). Deletions cut 0 bases from V and 2 bases from J, with 8 bases between. Germline V gives CDR1 SGHRS, CDR2 YFSETQ. The length of the CDR3 is 15 residues. The variable domain in full, with the rest retrieved from reference TRBV5-1 and TRBJ1-4, is KAGVTQTPRYLIKTRGQQVTLSCSPISGHRSVSWYQQTPGQGLQFLFEYFSETQRNKGNFPGRFSGRQFSNSRSEMNVSTLELGDSALYLCASSLEKGTNEKLFFGSGTQLSVL.

This clone has just a few counts. J is TRBJ1-2 and V is TRBV5-1; 8 nucleotides agree with TRBD1. The CDR3 has 14 amino acids. Unmatched junction bases numbered 4, after V lost 5 bases and J lost 1 base. CDR1 is SGHRS and CDR2 is YFSETQ in the germline V gene. CDR3 sequence: CASSRDRLNYGYTF. CDR3 nucleotides: TGCGCCAGCAGTCGGGACAGGCTTAACTATGGCTACACCTTC.

The chain joins TRBV9 to TRBJ2-1, with a tentative D call TRBD2 (5 bases). Germline CDR1 SGDLS, CDR2 YYNGEE. Trimming took 2 bases from V and 5 from J, leaving 8 bases between them. This CDR3 is built from 13 residues. The CDR3 loop reads CASSVTRDNEQFF. The CDR3 DNA reads as TGTGCCAGCAGCGTCACTAGGGACAATGAGCAGTTCTTC.

The genes are TRBV7-9 and TRBJ1-2, with 8 bases identical to TRBD1. The CDR3 extends over 13 amino acids. CDR1 is SEHNR and CDR2 is FQNEAQ in the germline V gene (reference sequence). J lost 3 bases, V lost 5 bases, and 2 bases had no gene match. In nucleotides, the CDR3 is TGTGCCAGCAGCCCGGGACAGGACTATGGCTACACCTTC. It is translated as CASSPGQDYGYTF.

The chain recombines TRBV5-8 with TRBJ1-1; weak D call: TRBD1 (6 bases). The CDR3 has 13 residues. The V end was cut by 2 bases, the J end by 4 bases, with 9 bases between. Germline-derived CDR1 and CDR2 are SGHTS and YDEGEE. The CDR3 protein is CASSLRGTTEAFF. CDR3 DNA: TGTGCCAGCAGCTTAAGGGGGACCACTGAAGCTTTCTTT.

V and J are TRBV27 and TRBJ1-1, with 8 bases aligning to TRBD1. Germline CDR1 MNHEY, CDR2 SMNVEV (reference sequence). Trimming cost V 7 bases and J 6 bases; bases outside gene matches: 7. CDR3 length equals 13 residues. The CDR3 is CASIRQGRAEAFF. The DNA of the CDR3 is TGTGCCAGCATCCGACAGGGGCGGGCTGAAGCTTTCTTT.

This sequence joins TRBV5-1 and TRBJ1-1; a possible D gene is TRBD1 (5 bases). The CDR3 contains 14 residues. Germline CDR1 is SGHRS and CDR2 is YFSETQ. Deletions cut 6 bases from V and 3 bases from J, with 15 bases between. The CDR3 DNA sequence: TGCGCCAGCAACCCGGACACTACGCACACTGAAGCTTTCTTT. Protein product: CASNPDTTHTEAFF.

The chain is built from TRBV9 and TRBJ2-3; D not certain. Germline CDR1 and CDR2: SGDLS and YYNGEE. V was cut by 4 bases and J by 2 bases, with 8 bases left in between. This CDR3 contains 13 residues. CDR3 sequence (DNA): TGTGCCAGCAGCCTTCTAATCACAGATACGCAGTATTTT. Protein sequence: CASSLLITDTQYF.

J is TRBJ2-1 and V is TRBV28, with 9 bases fitting TRBD1. V lost 3 bases and J lost 3; bases outside the gene matches: 3. The germline V gene encodes CDR1 MDHEN and CDR2 SYDVKM. This CDR3 has 15 amino acids. The CDR3 protein is CASSLGTGLYNEQFF. CDR3 DNA sequence: TGTGCCAGCAGTTTGGGGACAGGGCTCTACAATGAGCAGTTCTTC.

The J gene is TRBJ2-7, the V gene TRBV7-8; 11 positions agree with TRBD2. After removal of 6 bases from V and 7 bases from J, the junction contained 8 bases not matched to a gene. CDR1 SGHVS and CDR2 FQNEAQ come from the germline V gene. CDR3 size: 14 residues. CDR3 in amino acids: CASSLAGGNREQYF. CDR3 bases: TGTGCCAGCAGTCTAGCGGGAGGAAATAGGGAGCAGTACTTC.